This TCR beta chain appears in the sequencing data of a study of control samples from healthy donors and cancer patients (dated by TCRdb to about 2020). Library preparation was by the immunoSEQ multiplex PCR assay. Here the immuneACCESS table is served through TCRdb, limited to in-frame sequences with V and J called. Missing clones are a known gap in these copies; in checked studies unresolved V genes cover under half, and the rest lacks a known reason. The sample table contains tens of thousands of clones; only one count was recorded for 83% of them. Jointly, the top ten make up about 15% of the sample. The table lists this clone with a few counts. This receptor's antigen is unknown. Per-nucleotide qualities are absent, and no much larger clonotype sits a single base away. Via the germline V gene, CDR1 is MDHEN and CDR2 SYDVKM. The cysteine opens and the phenylalanine closes a CDR3 of 15 amino acids. Kept here is only the CDR3 DNA, which spans 45 bases and is read in frame from base 1. V loses 7 bases of germline sequence and J loses 3 bases, and the interval between the two ends is 15 bases.

Sample: blood. The V and J segments used are TRBV28 and TRBJ2-2; TRBD1 is a weak D gene call, 5 bases matching. The TCR originated in a man in his 60s in good health. The base sequence is TGTGCCAGCACCTTAAGGGGAAGGGACACCGGGGAGCTGTTTTTT. This codes for CASTLRGRDTGELFF.